These 17 T cell receptor beta chains share one sample of origin, sequenced in a study of blood T cell repertoires in COVID-19. The repertoire was sequenced with immunoSEQ multiplex PCR; TCRdb's copy has only in-frame clones and lacks some. The table lists 150,000 to 200,000 clones, more than 65% of them singletons, with 11% in the top ten. Material: PBMCs or T cells enriched from blood (not recorded which). The receptors originated from a man aged 50-60 years who had recovered from COVID-19.

The rearrangement joins TRBV12-3 or TRBV12-4 to TRBJ1-4; D call uncertain. Trimming removed 6 bases from V and 15 bases from J, with 14 bases in between. The CDR3 is 11 amino acids. The CDR3 here is CASRLTEAMFF. The CDR3 DNA reads as TGTGCCAGCAGGTTGACTGAAGCGATGTTTTTT.

V gene TRBV19 combines with J gene TRBJ2-2; D is perhaps TRBD2 (5 bases). Germline CDR1 is LNHDA and CDR2 is SQIVND (reference sequence). V shed 4 bases and J shed 4 bases, with 13 bases lying between them. This CDR3 contains 15 residues. The CDR3, as DNA: TGTGCCAGTAGTAGGAGGCAGGTGTCCACCGGGGAGCTGTTTTTT. It translates to CASSRRQVSTGELFF.

In DNA form, the CDR3 reads TGTGCCAGCAGTTACTCATCAGGGATCTACGAGCAGTACTTC. Translation gives CASSYSSGIYEQYF. This chain connects TRBV6-5 to TRBJ2-7; D is possibly TRBD1 (5 bases). The CDR3 consists of 14 residues. V lost 0 bases and J lost 3, with 9 bases in between. Germline V gives CDR1 MNHEY, CDR2 SVGAGI.

This clone was seen a single time. This chain connects TRBV3-1 (or the pseudogene TRBV3-2) to TRBJ2-7; D might be TRBD2 (5 bases). This CDR3 is built from 16 residues. From germline, CDR1 is LGHDT and CDR2 YNNKEL (reference sequence). V dropped 4 bases and J dropped 2 bases, with 18 bases sitting between them. The CDR3 bases are TGTGCCAGCAGCCGACGTCCCGGAGGAAGGACCTACGAGCAGTACTTC. This sequence encodes CASSRRPGGRTYEQYF.

The rearrangement uses TRBV5-6 and TRBJ2-1; 10 nucleotides agree with TRBD2. Germline assignment: CDR1 SGHDT and CDR2 YYEEEE. This CDR3 is 17 amino acids long. Trimming cost V 4 bases and J 0 bases; bases outside gene matches: 7. The chain's CDR3 is CASSLAGDTSSYNEQFF. The CDR3 DNA sequence: TGTGCCAGCAGCCTAGCGGGGGACACATCCTCCTACAATGAGCAGTTCTTC.

This chain connects TRBV23-1 to TRBJ2-7; TRBD2 agrees at 11 bases. TRBV23-1 is annotated as an ORF whose role is uncertain. This CDR3 region has 18 residues. V dropped 6 bases and J dropped 6; count of bases not matched to a gene: 19. CDR3 coding DNA: TGCGCCAGCAGCCCCGGGACAGGGTTGACTAGCGGGATGAGCGAGCAGTACTTC. It yields the protein CASSPGTGLTSGMSEQYF.

The chain employs TRBV28 and TRBJ1-4; 9 bases fit TRBD1. Germline CDR1 reads MDHEN; CDR2 reads SYDVKM. The V segment lost 6 bases and the J segment 13 bases; nucleotides outside the gene matches: 3. CDR3 length: 11 amino acids. DNA for the CDR3: TGTGCCAGCAGACGGACAGGGGTACTGTTTTTT. Encoded protein: CASRRTGVLFF.

CDR3 coding DNA: TGTGCCAGCTCACCAAAGCAGGCTGCGAGCTCCTACGAGCAGTACTTC. As protein: CASSPKQAASSYEQYF. V gene TRBV18 combines with J gene TRBJ2-7; no clear D. This CDR3 comprises 16 residues. The germline CDR1 and CDR2 sequences are KGHSH and LQKENI. V was cut by 2 bases and J by 0 bases, with 14 bases left in between.

The rearrangement uses TRBV19 and TRBJ2-7, with 7 bases matching TRBD2. Germline V CDR1 and CDR2: LNHDA, SQIVND (reference sequence). After removal of 4 bases from V and 6 bases from J, the junction contained 6 bases not matched to a gene. CDR3 length equals 13 residues. The CDR3 nucleotides are TGTGCCAGTAGTAGAAGCGGGGCCCGCGAGCAGTACTTC. Translating it yields CASSRSGAREQYF.

This chain's CDR3 is CASSWTSGSTDTQYF. In DNA, the CDR3 is TGCGCCAGCAGCTGGACTAGCGGCTCCACAGATACGCAGTATTTT. The chain has TRBV5-1 and TRBJ2-3; TRBD2 aligns across 10 bases. V trimming: 3 bases; J trimming: 2 bases; junction bases outside the gene matches: 3. CDR3 length: 15 amino acids. Germline V gene sequence: CDR1 SGHRS, CDR2 YFSETQ.

The chain couples TRBV20-1 to TRBJ1-6; TRBD1 matches 8 bases. CDR3 length equals 15 residues. CDR1 DFQATT and CDR2 SNEGSKA come from the germline V gene (reference sequence). V was pared by 3 bases and J by 7 bases, with 8 bases of the junction left unmatched. The CDR3 spells CSASSGQGGNSPLHF. CDR3 sequence (DNA): TGCAGTGCTAGTTCCGGACAGGGAGGCAATTCACCCCTCCACTTT.

This clone was detected only once. The chain is built from TRBV2 and TRBJ1-2, with a tentative D call TRBD1 (5 bases). This CDR3 region has 17 residues. V lost 3 bases, J lost 0 bases, and 17 bases lay in between. Germline CDR1 and CDR2: SNHLY and FYNNEI. The CDR3 protein is CASSEVKWGGANYGYTF. The CDR3, as DNA: TGTGCCAGCAGTGAGGTTAAGTGGGGCGGCGCTAACTATGGCTACACCTTC.

CDR3 in DNA: TGTGCCATCAGTGAGCACGACAGCGATCAGCCCCAGCATTTT. This gives the protein CAISEHDSDQPQHF. The chain employs TRBV10-3 and TRBJ1-5; possibly TRBD1 for D (5 bases). The germline CDR1 and CDR2 sequences are ENHRY and SYGVKD. The CDR3 spans 14 residues. The V end lost 2 bases, the J end lost 5 bases, and 10 bases lay between the germline ends.

This chain links TRBV29-1 with TRBJ2-5; 9 bases align to TRBD2. The junction had 7 bases not matched to a gene; V was cut back by 3 bases and J by 5 bases. Germline V gives CDR1 SQVTM, CDR2 ANQGSEA. CDR3 length: 14 amino acids. The chain's CDR3 is CSVERAGGRETQYF. DNA for the CDR3: TGCAGCGTTGAGCGAGCGGGGGGTAGGGAGACCCAGTACTTC.

The chain links TRBV11-3 to TRBJ2-7, with 8 positions matching TRBD2. J was trimmed by 0 bases and V by 2 bases; bases with no gene match: 3. CDR1 is SGHNT and CDR2 is YENEEA in the germline V gene. CDR3 length: 15 residues. The CDR3 sequence: CASSLLLAASYEQYF. The DNA for the CDR3 is TGTGCCAGCAGCTTACTACTAGCGGCCTCCTACGAGCAGTACTTC.

This chain links TRBV5-4 with TRBJ2-5; the D is unclear. V was clipped by 4 bases and J by 2 bases, with 12 bases between them. Germline V gene lookup returns CDR1 SGHNT and CDR2 YYREEE (reference sequence). This CDR3 contains 14 residues. CDR3 region: CASSTDLGQETQYF. CDR3 sequence (DNA): TGTGCCAGCAGCACCGACTTAGGACAAGAGACCCAGTACTTC.

V usage is TRBV3-1 (or the pseudogene TRBV3-2) and J usage is TRBJ1-2, with a weak D call TRBD1 (6 bases). CDR1 and CDR2 (germline): LGHDT, YNNKEL (reference sequence). V was pared by 3 bases and J by 3 bases, with 8 bases between. The CDR3 is made up of 13 amino acids. CDR3 amino acids: CASSQRTDYGYTF. CDR3 bases: TGTGCCAGCAGCCAGCGGACAGACTATGGCTACACCTTC.